The clone carrying this T cell receptor beta chain was seen more than once but under ten times. TCRdb redid the calling of the 5' RACE reads with MiXCR, one entry per CDR3 protein. The data contain 350,000 to 450,000 distinct CDR3 sequences, approximately 17% of them seen just once; the ten biggest clones take up approximately 12%. Germline loops: CDR1 MNHEY, CDR2 SVGEGT. Trimming cost V 2 bases and J 2 bases; bases outside gene matches: 5. CDR3 length: 15 residues. This sample stems from a study of identical twins. The sample taken for sequencing was naive T cells sorted from blood. The clonotype originates from a man aged 50 or older in good health. The chain carries TRBV6-2 or TRBV6-3 and TRBJ2-7; TRBD1 aligns across 8 bases. The CDR3 DNA follows: TGTGCCAGCAGTTACGACGGGACAGGACCCTACGAGCAGTACTTC. Protein product: CASSYDGTGPYEQYF.